The T cell receptor beta chain under discussion was sequenced for a study of blood T cell repertoires in COVID-19. Study-level information: Sites across the United States, Italy and Spain contributed samples from acute and convalescent COVID-19. T cells, B-cell-depleted T cells, or PBMCs provided the cDNA or gDNA that served as material.

Germline lookup yields CDR1 MNHEY and CDR2 SVGAGI. The CDR3 is 12 residues long. V was shortened by 6 bases and J by 7 bases, with 10 bases between the two germline ends. Study processing details: It was from reference gene primer amplification that nucleated cell counts were estimated. Libraries were prepared by immunoSEQ multiplex PCR; TCRdb keeps only in-frame clonotypes and omits some of them. V and J calls and clone size come straight from that table; D and trimming were deduced from the DNA. The sample shows about half a million clones, over 75% of them seen only once. Sequenced: peripheral blood. The source is a human donor in a cohort sampled during active COVID-19. The chain is built from TRBV6-5 and TRBJ1-5, with a weak D call TRBD1 (5 bases). CDR3 in amino acids: CASRLTEQPQHF. The DNA for the CDR3 is TGTGCCAGCAGATTGACAGAACAGCCCCAGCATTTT.